These 18 T cell receptor beta chains were sequenced from one sample in a study of cytomegalovirus exposure and HLA in healthy donors. Libraries were prepared by immunoSEQ multiplex PCR; TCRdb keeps only in-frame clonotypes and omits some of them. The table lists hundreds of thousands of clones, around four fifths of them singletons. Sequencing used PBMCs. Receptors were obtained from a woman in her late teens or twenties in good health and CMV-seronegative.

This clone was seen more than once but under ten times. V and J are TRBV2 and TRBJ2-3, with TRBD2 as a possible D gene (6 bases). The germline CDR1 and CDR2 sequences are SNHLY and FYNNEI. Trimming took off 8 bases at V and 2 bases at J, with 14 bases between the two ends. The length of the CDR3 is 14 residues. The CDR3 coding sequence is TGTGCCAGCTGGCGGGACGGGTCCACAGATACGCAGTATTTT. It codes for CASWRDGSTDTQYF.

This clone was counted many times. The CDR3 nucleotides read TGTGCCAGGGGACTAGCGGGAAACACCGGGGAGCTGTTTTTT. Its translation is CARGLAGNTGELFF. The genes are TRBV2 and TRBJ2-2, with 13 bases identical to TRBD2. V lost 9 bases, J lost 2 bases, and 0 bases stayed unmatched. From germline, CDR1 is SNHLY and CDR2 FYNNEI. This CDR3 is built from 14 residues.

J is TRBJ2-3 and V is TRBV6-6; 9 bases agree with TRBD1. The CDR3 runs to 14 residues. Germline lookup yields CDR1 MNHNY and CDR2 SVGAGI (reference sequence). V gave up 7 bases and J gave up 6 bases; unmatched junction bases: 8. The CDR3 here is CASTEQGARDTQYF. The CDR3 DNA follows: TGTGCCAGCACGGAACAGGGGGCTCGGGATACGCAGTATTTT.

This chain uses TRBV6-6 with TRBJ1-5, with D unclear. V shed 3 bases and J shed 0 bases, with 6 bases lying between them. Germline assignment: CDR1 MNHNY and CDR2 SVGAGI (reference sequence). This CDR3 contains 14 residues. CDR3 region: CASSYGSSNQPQHF. In DNA, the CDR3 is TGTGCCAGCAGTTATGGCAGTAGCAATCAGCCCCAGCATTTT.

The rearrangement links TRBV25-1 to TRBJ2-2; D remains unclear. V lost 4 bases and J 4 bases, leaving 4 bases between the germline ends. Germline assignment: CDR1 MGHDK and CDR2 SYGVNS. This CDR3 contains 12 residues. CDR3 amino acids: CASSGLTGELFF. DNA of the CDR3: TGTGCCAGCAGTGGACTCACCGGGGAGCTGTTTTTT.

This rearrangement joins TRBV2 to TRBJ1-5; 9 nucleotides agree with TRBD1. Unmatched junction bases numbered 11, after V lost 5 bases and J lost 6 bases. Germline V gene sequence: CDR1 SNHLY, CDR2 FYNNEI. CDR3 length equals 16 residues. The CDR3 nucleotides are TGTGCCAGCAGTCAGGGGACAGGGAATGATGGTCAGCCCCAGCATTTT. It encodes CASSQGTGNDGQPQHF.

The chain combines TRBV4-1 with TRBJ2-4, with 10 bases matching TRBD1. The CDR3 runs 15 residues. Germline V gene lookup returns CDR1 MGHRA and CDR2 YSYEKL. V lost 4 bases to trimming and J lost 1 base; unmatched junction nucleotides: 1. CDR3 residues: CASSPGQGAKNIQYF. The DNA of the CDR3 is TGCGCCAGCAGCCCGGGACAGGGGGCCAAAAACATTCAGTACTTC.

This chain connects TRBV4-2 to TRBJ1-4, with D hard to call. The CDR3 sequence is 17 residues long. V lost 4 bases and J lost 0, with 15 bases in between. Germline CDR1 and CDR2: LGHNA and YNFKEQ. The CDR3, as DNA: TGTGCCAGCAGCCCCTGGACCCGGGATGCAACTAATGAAAAACTGTTTTTT. It specifies CASSPWTRDATNEKLFF.

The chain uses TRBV29-1 and TRBJ2-1, with D possibly TRBD2 on 6 matching bases. This CDR3 spans 12 amino acids. In germline, CDR1 is SQVTM, CDR2 ANQGSEA. V was clipped by 7 bases and J by 6 bases, with 13 bases between them. CDR3 DNA: TGCAGCGGGTGGGACGGGGGCAATGAGCAGTTCTTC. Its protein product is CSGWDGGNEQFF.

Only one count was recorded for this clone. This sequence joins TRBV19 and TRBJ1-5, with D hard to call. The ends were cut back, 7 bases at V and 2 bases at J, with 9 bases in the middle. CDR1 LNHDA and CDR2 SQIVND come from the germline V gene (reference sequence). The CDR3 covers 13 residues. The CDR3 protein is CASTPLGNQPQHF. The CDR3 nucleotides read TGTGCCAGTACCCCCCTGGGCAATCAGCCCCAGCATTTT.

This chain connects TRBV6-1 to TRBJ1-4; 8 bases line up with TRBD1. This CDR3 is built from 15 residues. Trimming at V came to 8 bases and at J to 2 bases, leaving 7 bases not matched to a gene. Looked up from germline, CDR1 is MNHNS and CDR2 is SASEGT. The CDR3: CASQGAVGTNEKLFF. CDR3 DNA: TGTGCCAGCCAGGGGGCGGTGGGGACTAATGAAAAACTGTTTTTT.

The chain joins TRBV6-1 to TRBJ2-7, with D tentatively TRBD1 or TRBD2 (6 bases each). In germline, CDR1 is MNHNS, CDR2 SASEGT. Between the trimmed V and J ends, which lost 8 bases and 6 bases, there was a span of 14 bases. The CDR3 is 12 amino acids. Here the CDR3 DNA reads TGTGCCAGCCAGACGGAGGGGGGCGAGCAGTACTTC. Amino acids: CASQTEGGEQYF.

The chain joins TRBV2 to TRBJ2-7, with D tentatively TRBD1 (6 bases). Germline CDR1 SNHLY, CDR2 FYNNEI. V was trimmed by 6 bases and J by 0 bases, leaving 12 bases between them. The CDR3 is 14 amino acids. The CDR3 region has the DNA TGTGCCAGCAGCCAGGACAGAAACTCCTACGAGCAGTACTTC. Amino acid sequence: CASSQDRNSYEQYF. The whole variable domain, remainder taken from reference TRBV2 and TRBJ2-7, is EPEVTQTPSHQVTQMGQEVILRCVPISNHLYFYWYRQILGQKVEFLVSFYNNEISEKSEIFDDQFSVERPDGSNFTLKIRSTKLEDSAMYFCASSQDRNSYEQYFGPGTRLTVT.

Written as DNA, the CDR3 is TGCGCCAGCAGCCAACCAGACAGAAAACAGTATTTT. Translation: CASSQPDRKQYF. The chain joins TRBV4-1 to TRBJ2-3; tentatively, D is TRBD1 (5 bases). This CDR3 comprises 12 residues. Germline-derived CDR1 and CDR2 are MGHRA and YSYEKL. V dropped 2 bases and J dropped 12 bases, with 12 bases sitting between them.

The chain has TRBV30 and TRBJ1-2; 8 nucleotides match TRBD1. Trimming cost V 3 bases and J 3 bases; bases outside gene matches: 3. The CDR3 is made up of 13 amino acids. Germline CDR1 reads GTSNPN; CDR2 reads SVGIG (reference sequence). The CDR3 DNA reads TGTGCCTGGAGGACAGGGGTGGACTATGGCTACACCTTC. Protein product: CAWRTGVDYGYTF.

The V and J genes are TRBV27 and TRBJ1-5; D remains ambiguous. With 7 bases removed from V and 2 bases from J, the gap between germline ends came to 6 bases. CDR3 length: 12 amino acids. Germline V lookup: CDR1 MNHEY, CDR2 SMNVEV (reference sequence). DNA for the CDR3: TGTGCCAGCAAGGCAGGCAATCAGCCCCAGCATTTT. Its protein is CASKAGNQPQHF.

This rearrangement joins TRBV6-1 to TRBJ1-5; TRBD1 might be the D (6 bases). Between the trimmed V and J ends, which lost 2 bases and 4 bases, there was a span of 9 bases. Germline assignment: CDR1 MNHNS and CDR2 SASEGT. The CDR3 spans 14 residues. In DNA form, the CDR3 reads TGTGCCAGCAGTGAATCAGGGGTGAATCAGCCCCAGCATTTT. It yields the protein CASSESGVNQPQHF.

DNA for the CDR3: TGTGCCAGCAGTCCCCATCTGCGGGAGGCCACCGGGGAGCTGTTTTTT. Translated, it gives CASSPHLREATGELFF. The chain recombines TRBV27 with TRBJ2-2; 8 positions match TRBD2. The CDR3 has 16 residues. V was clipped by 5 bases and J by 4 bases; unmatched bases: 9. CDR1 and CDR2 (germline): MNHEY, SMNVEV (reference sequence).